This T cell receptor beta chain was sequenced for a study of CD8 T cells in Susac syndrome. Study results and caveats: The study recognized that its TCR sequencing and HLA analysis covered a relatively small number of individuals.

RNA amounts of 0.5 to 1 ug underwent reverse transcription with random hexamers. The TCR beta CDR3 was amplified by immunoSEQ multiplex PCR across 54 Vbeta, 13 Jbeta. TCRdb independently ran MiXCR on the immunoSEQ multiplex PCR reads; one entry per CDR3 protein. The sample lists around 140,000 distinct CDR3 sequences; 80% to 85% were seen once. CD8+ and CD4+ T cells circulating in blood were sequenced for TCR beta. TEMRA cells were enriched by FACS, while CD8+ and CD4+ T cells were obtained through a negative isolation that was performed magnetically. With respect to this clonotype: No antigen is known for it.

The CDR3 loop spans 17 amino acids. Germline assignment: CDR1 LNHNV and CDR2 YYDKDF (reference sequence). V shed 0 bases and J shed 2 bases, with 14 bases lying between them. The sequence was collected from a human donor with multiple sclerosis. The genes are TRBV15 and TRBJ2-1; TRBD2 is a possible D gene (5 bases). Sample: CD8+ T cells from PBMCs. The CDR3 bases are TGTGCCACCAGCAGAGATAAGGGTAGCGTGACCTACAATGAGCAGTTCTTC. Protein product: CATSRDKGSVTYNEQFF.